Listed below are T cell receptor beta chains from one sample, sequenced in a study of a mutant IDH1 vaccine in newly diagnosed glioma. The antigens for these receptors are not known. TCRdb keeps only in-frame clones here, not all; method: immunoSEQ multiplex PCR. This repertoire shows 45,000 or so clones, 81% found once; its top ten account for approximately 4.7%. This specimen was PBMCs, taken from a glioma patient whose treatment included an IDH1 peptide vaccine. Source of these receptors: a woman in her 40s with glioma. Some clones in this sample may be carry-over from other donors' samples. CDR3s include the opening cysteine and the closing phenylalanine or tryptophan. The order of the fields is clone size, V gene, J gene, D gene, CDR3 protein, CDR3 DNA. A D gene is named only where the DNA matches it firmly. Clone size is not always given. Where it is, it says once, few, many or a class for expanded clones.

>few|TRBV5-6|TRBJ1-6|-
CASSLGRQNSPLHF
TGTGCCAGCAGCCTTGGGCGACAGAATTCACCCCTCCACTTT
>-|TRBV29-1|TRBJ2-7|-
CSARSTTLSYEQYF
TGCAGCGCCAGGAGCACCACCCTGTCCTACGAGCAGTACTTC
>-|TRBV5-1|TRBJ2-2|-
CASSLWPGGQGTLSNTGELFF
TGCGCCAGCAGCTTGTGGCCCGGTGGGCAGGGTACTTTATCGAACACCGGGGAGCTGTTTTTT
>-|TRBV6-5|TRBJ2-2|-
CASGPYRGELFF
TGTGCCAGCGGACCTTACAGAGGGGAGCTGTTTTTT
>-|TRBV7-3|TRBJ2-1|-
CASSHLRSNEQFF
TGTGCCAGCAGCCATCTTCGGAGCAATGAGCAGTTCTTC
>-|TRBV13|TRBJ2-7|-
CASSLNRGSYEQYF
TGTGCCAGCAGCTTAAATCGAGGATCCTACGAGCAGTACTTC
>-|TRBV2|TRBJ2-5|-
CASRNLDQRAKETQYF
TGTGCCAGCAGGAATCTGGACCAGAGGGCCAAAGAGACCCAGTACTTC
>few|TRBV19|TRBJ2-1|TRBD1
CASSTGGGEQFF
TGTGCCAGCTCTACAGGGGGCGGTGAGCAGTTCTTC
>-|TRBV11-3|TRBJ2-7|-
CASSQGGLMDEQYF
TGTGCCAGCAGCCAGGGGGGCTTGATGGACGAGCAGTACTTC
>-|TRBV4-2|TRBJ1-1|-
CASSQEIGMNTEAFF
TGTGCCAGCAGCCAAGAAATAGGTATGAACACTGAAGCTTTCTTT
>-|TRBV28|TRBJ1-1|TRBD1
CASSFPGQGTTEAFF
TGTGCCAGCAGTTTCCCGGGACAGGGGACCACTGAAGCTTTCTTT
>-|TRBV4-3|TRBJ2-2|-
CASSQLSGYDTGELFF
TGCGCCAGCAGCCAACTTAGCGGATACGACACCGGGGAGCTGTTTTTT
>-|TRBV7-2|TRBJ2-7|TRBD1
CASRGQGVYEQYF
TGTGCCAGCAGAGGACAGGGAGTCTACGAGCAGTACTTC
>-|TRBV7-9|TRBJ1-2|-
CASSLGQLNGYTF
TGTGCCAGCAGCTTAGGACAGCTGAATGGCTACACCTTC
>-|TRBV19|TRBJ2-2|-
CASGFPNTGELFF
TGTGCCAGCGGATTCCCAAACACCGGGGAGCTGTTTTTT
>-|TRBV6-1|TRBJ2-5|-
CASNPGRFRETQYF
TGTGCCAGCAACCCGGGCCGGTTCCGAGAGACCCAGTACTTC
>once|TRBV28|TRBJ2-3|TRBD2
CASIPSGYNTDTQYF
TGTGCCAGCATCCCTAGCGGGTACAACACAGATACGCAGTATTTT
>-|TRBV4-2|TRBJ2-2|TRBD1
CASSHLTGGRTGELFF
TGTGCCAGCAGCCATTTGACAGGGGGCAGGACCGGGGAGCTGTTTTTT
>-|TRBV2|TRBJ1-1|-
CASSIRQKNTEAFF
TGTGCCAGCAGTATTCGACAGAAGAACACTGAAGCTTTCTTT
>once|TRBV7-6|TRBJ2-1|TRBD2
CASSLTSEDNEQFF
TGTGCCAGCAGCTTAACTAGCGAGGACAATGAGCAGTTCTTC
>-|TRBV27|TRBJ1-5|-
CASSPSSGHRTQPQHF
TGTGCCAGCAGTCCCTCCTCGGGACATAGGACTCAGCCCCAGCATTTT
>-|TRBV28|TRBJ1-1|-
CASSLDPGRGEAFF
TGTGCCAGCAGTTTAGATCCGGGCCGGGGTGAAGCTTTCTTT
>-|TRBV29-1|TRBJ2-3|-
CSVLGGKDTQYF
TGCAGCGTTCTGGGCGGGAAAGATACGCAGTATTTT
>-|TRBV10-3|TRBJ1-2|-
CAITRTAGEHGYTF
TGTGCCATCACCCGAACCGCAGGGGAGCATGGCTACACCTTC
>-|TRBV20-1|TRBJ1-2|-
CSAKPVYGYTF
TGCAGTGCTAAGCCCGTCTATGGCTACACCTTC
>-|TRBV6-1|TRBJ2-1|TRBD2
CASSGGLAGESYNEQFF
TGTGCCAGCAGTGGCGGACTAGCGGGAGAATCCTACAATGAGCAGTTCTTC
>medium-sized|TRBV5-1|TRBJ1-2|-
CASSPGEGSYGYTF
TGCGCCAGCAGCCCCGGAGAAGGTTCCTATGGCTACACCTTC
>-|TRBV6-5|TRBJ2-3|TRBD2
CASSYSSGRTDTQYF
TGTGCCAGCAGTTACTCTAGCGGGAGGACAGATACGCAGTATTTT
>-|TRBV19|TRBJ1-5|-
CASNPREKNQPQHF
TGTGCCAGTAACCCTCGGGAGAAAAATCAGCCCCAGCATTTT
>-|TRBV6-6|TRBJ1-5|-
CATIFDISNQPQHF
TGTGCCACCATCTTTGACATCAGCAATCAGCCCCAGCATTTT
>once|TRBV5-4|TRBJ2-7|TRBD2
CASSRLGLAGGGSYEQYF
TGTGCCAGCAGCCGGCTTGGGCTAGCGGGAGGTGGGTCCTACGAGCAGTACTTC
>-|TRBV4-1|TRBJ2-7|-
CASSQAPGSYEQYF
TGCGCCAGCAGCCAAGCTCCGGGTTCCTACGAGCAGTACTTC
>-|TRBV18|TRBJ1-1|-
CASSEIQQEYREAFF
TGTGCCAGCTCAGAAATTCAACAGGAGTACCGGGAAGCTTTCTTT